This TCR beta chain was identified in a study of beta chain features in type 1 diabetes. Points from the study as a whole: Naive, central memory and regulatory TCRB repertoires appeared more similar among patients than healthy donors. Since sequencing was performed on cDNA, cells with high TCR expression could be over-represented. Shorter TCRB CDR3s, moderately but significantly so, were found in Type 1 diabetes patients in all four CD4+ subsets.

This clone was seen a few times. The antigen is not known. CDR3 size: 16 residues. V dropped 2 bases and J dropped 6 bases, with 20 bases sitting between them. Germline CDR1 is MNHEY and CDR2 is SVGAGI. Expressed TCRB transcripts got sequenced, as all isolated RNA was reverse transcribed. Read counts averaged roughly 3.7 million for samples of naive, central memory and regulatory T cells. Sequencing was performed with immunoSEQ multiplex PCR; in TCRdb, only in-frame clones are kept and a portion is missing. The repertoire holds fewer than 300,000 clones, with around 21% as singletons. The specimen sequenced was naive CD4+ T cells from blood. This clonotype originated in a woman in her thirties or forties with type 1 diabetes. The chain has TRBV6-5 and TRBJ2-7; the D gene is possibly TRBD2 (5 bases). CDR3 sequence reads: CASSYPAGSASPEQYF. CDR3 coding DNA: TGTGCCAGCAGTTACCCGGCGGGCTCAGCGTCCCCCGAGCAGTACTTC.